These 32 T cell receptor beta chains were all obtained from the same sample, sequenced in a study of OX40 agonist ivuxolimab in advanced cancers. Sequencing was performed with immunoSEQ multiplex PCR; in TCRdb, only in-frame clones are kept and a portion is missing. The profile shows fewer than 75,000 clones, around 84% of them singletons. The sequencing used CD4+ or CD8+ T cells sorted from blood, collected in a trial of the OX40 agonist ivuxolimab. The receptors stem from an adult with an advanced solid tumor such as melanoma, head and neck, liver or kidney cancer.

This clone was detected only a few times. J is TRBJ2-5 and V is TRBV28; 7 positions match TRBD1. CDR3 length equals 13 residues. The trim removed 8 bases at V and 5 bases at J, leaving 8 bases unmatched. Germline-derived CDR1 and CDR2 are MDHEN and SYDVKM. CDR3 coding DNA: TGTGCCAGCGGAACAGGGGCGGGCGAGACCCAGTACTTC. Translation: CASGTGAGETQYF.

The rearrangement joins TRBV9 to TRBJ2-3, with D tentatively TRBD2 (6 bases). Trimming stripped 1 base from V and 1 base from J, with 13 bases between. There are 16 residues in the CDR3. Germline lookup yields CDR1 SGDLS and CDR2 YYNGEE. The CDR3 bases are TGTGCCAGCAGCGTAAGTGGAGGGATTGGCACAGATACGCAGTATTTT. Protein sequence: CASSVSGGIGTDTQYF. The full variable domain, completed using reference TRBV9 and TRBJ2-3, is DSGVTQTPKHLITATGQRVTLRCSPRSGDLSVYWYQQSLDQGLQFLIQYYNGEERAKGNILERFSAQQFPDLHSELNLSSLELGDSALYFCASSVSGGIGTDTQYFGPGTRLTVL.

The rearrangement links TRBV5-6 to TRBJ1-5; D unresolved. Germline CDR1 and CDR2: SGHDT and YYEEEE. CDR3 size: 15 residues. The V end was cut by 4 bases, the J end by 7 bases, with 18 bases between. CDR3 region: CASSLAQNVGQPQHF. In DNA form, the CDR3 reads TGTGCCAGCAGCCTTGCGCAGAACGTCGGGCAGCCCCAGCATTTT.

For the CDR3, the DNA is TGTGCCAGCAGCCCGGGGGGAGCGCAGTATTTT. Protein: CASSPGGAQYF. This chain uses TRBV7-3 with TRBJ2-3, with 7 bases lining up with TRBD2. V trimming: 5 bases; J trimming: 10 bases; junction bases outside the gene matches: 3. This CDR3 is built from 11 residues. Germline V CDR1 and CDR2: SGHTA, FQGTGA.

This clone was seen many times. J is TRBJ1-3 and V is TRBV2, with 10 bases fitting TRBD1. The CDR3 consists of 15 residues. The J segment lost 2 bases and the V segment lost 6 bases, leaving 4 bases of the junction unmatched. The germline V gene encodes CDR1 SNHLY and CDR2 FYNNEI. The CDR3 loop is CASRRDRGPGNTIYF. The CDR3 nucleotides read TGTGCCAGCAGGCGGGACAGGGGCCCTGGAAACACCATATATTTT.

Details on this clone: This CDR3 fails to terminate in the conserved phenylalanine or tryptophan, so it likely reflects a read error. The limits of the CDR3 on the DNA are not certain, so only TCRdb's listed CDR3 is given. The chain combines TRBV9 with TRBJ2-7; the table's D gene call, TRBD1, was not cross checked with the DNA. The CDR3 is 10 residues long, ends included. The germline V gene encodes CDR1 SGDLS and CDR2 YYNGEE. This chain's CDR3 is CASSVKDKWI.

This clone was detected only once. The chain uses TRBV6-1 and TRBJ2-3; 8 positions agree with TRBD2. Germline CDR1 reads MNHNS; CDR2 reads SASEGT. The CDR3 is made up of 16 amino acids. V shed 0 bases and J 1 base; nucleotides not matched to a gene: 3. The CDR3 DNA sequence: TGTGCCAGCAGTGAAGCACTACTAGCGGGCACAGATACGCAGTATTTT. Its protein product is CASSEALLAGTDTQYF.

For the CDR3, the DNA is TGTGCCACCAGCAGGAGACAGGGACAAGAGACCCAGTACTTC. Its translation is CATSRRQGQETQYF. The chain couples TRBV15 to TRBJ2-5, with 7 bases that match TRBD1. The length of the CDR3 is 14 residues. Losses at the gene ends were 3 bases for V and 2 bases for J; bases not matched to a gene: 3. Germline lookup yields CDR1 LNHNV and CDR2 YYDKDF (reference sequence).

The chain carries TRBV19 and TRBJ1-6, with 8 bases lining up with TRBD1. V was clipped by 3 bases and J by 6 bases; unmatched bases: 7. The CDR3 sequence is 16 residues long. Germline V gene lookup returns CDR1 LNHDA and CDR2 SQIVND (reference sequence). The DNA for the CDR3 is TGTGCCAGTAGTATCCCGGGACAGGCCCCTAATTCACCCCTCCACTTT. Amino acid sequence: CASSIPGQAPNSPLHF.

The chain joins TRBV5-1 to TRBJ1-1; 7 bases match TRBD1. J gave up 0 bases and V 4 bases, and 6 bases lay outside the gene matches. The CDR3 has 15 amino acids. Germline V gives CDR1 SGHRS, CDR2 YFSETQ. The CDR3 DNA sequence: TGCGCCAGCAGCCCGCAGGGACAGATGAACACTGAAGCTTTCTTT. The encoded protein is CASSPQGQMNTEAFF.

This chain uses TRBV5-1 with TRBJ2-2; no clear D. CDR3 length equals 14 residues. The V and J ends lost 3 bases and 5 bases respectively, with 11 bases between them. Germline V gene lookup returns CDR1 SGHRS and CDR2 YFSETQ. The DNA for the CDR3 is TGCGCCAGCAGCTCGGACCTAAGTACCGGGGAGCTGTTTTTT. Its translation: CASSSDLSTGELFF.

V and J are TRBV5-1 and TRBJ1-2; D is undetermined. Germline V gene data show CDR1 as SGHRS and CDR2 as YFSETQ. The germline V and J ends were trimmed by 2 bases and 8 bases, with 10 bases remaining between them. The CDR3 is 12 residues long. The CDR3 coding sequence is TGCGCCAGCAGCTTAGAGACGGGGGGCTACACCTTC. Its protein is CASSLETGGYTF.

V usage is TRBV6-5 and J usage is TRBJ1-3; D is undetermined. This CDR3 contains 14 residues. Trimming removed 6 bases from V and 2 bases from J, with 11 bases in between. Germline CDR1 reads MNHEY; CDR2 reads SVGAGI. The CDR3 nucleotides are TGTGCCAGCAGCCTTCCTCCTCCTGGAAACACCATATATTTT. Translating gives CASSLPPPGNTIYF.

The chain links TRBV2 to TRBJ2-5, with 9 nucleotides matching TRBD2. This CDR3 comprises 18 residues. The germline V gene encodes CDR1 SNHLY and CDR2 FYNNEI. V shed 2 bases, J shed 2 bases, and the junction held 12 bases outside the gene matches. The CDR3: CASSERPPSGGLQETQYF. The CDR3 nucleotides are TGTGCCAGCAGTGAACGCCCCCCCAGCGGGGGGTTACAAGAGACCCAGTACTTC.

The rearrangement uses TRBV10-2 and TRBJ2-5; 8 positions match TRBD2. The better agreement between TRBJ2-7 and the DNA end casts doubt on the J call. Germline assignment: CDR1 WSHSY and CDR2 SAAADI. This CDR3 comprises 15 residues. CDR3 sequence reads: CASSDTLAGNYEQYF. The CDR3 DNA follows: TGCGCCAGCAGTGATACGCTAGCGGGTAACTACGAGCAGTACTTC.

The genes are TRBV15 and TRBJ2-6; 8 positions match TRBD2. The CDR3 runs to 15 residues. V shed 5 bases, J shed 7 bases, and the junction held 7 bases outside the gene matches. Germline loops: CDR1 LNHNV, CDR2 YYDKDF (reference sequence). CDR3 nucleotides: TGTGCCACCAGCCTTAAGGCGGGGGGCGCCAACGTCCTGACTTTC. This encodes CATSLKAGGANVLTF.

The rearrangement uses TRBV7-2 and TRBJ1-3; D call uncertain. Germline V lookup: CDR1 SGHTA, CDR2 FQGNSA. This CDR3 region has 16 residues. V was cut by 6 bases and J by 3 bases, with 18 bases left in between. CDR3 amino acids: CASRPSLRQLGNTIYF. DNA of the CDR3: TGTGCCAGCAGGCCGTCGTTGAGGCAGCTTGGAAACACCATATATTTT. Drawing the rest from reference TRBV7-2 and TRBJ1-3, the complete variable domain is GAGVSQSPSNKVTEKGKDVELRCDPISGHTALYWYRQSLGQGLEFLIYFQGNSAPDKSGLPSDRFSAERTGGSVSTLTIQRTQQEDSAVYLCASRPSLRQLGNTIYFGEGSWLTVV.

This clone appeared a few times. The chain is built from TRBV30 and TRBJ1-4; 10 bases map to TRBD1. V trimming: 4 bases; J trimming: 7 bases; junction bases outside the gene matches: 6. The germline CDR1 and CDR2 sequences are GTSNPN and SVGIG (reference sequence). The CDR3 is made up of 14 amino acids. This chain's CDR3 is CAWNPTGGVEKLFF. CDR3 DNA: TGTGCCTGGAATCCGACAGGGGGCGTTGAAAAACTGTTTTTT. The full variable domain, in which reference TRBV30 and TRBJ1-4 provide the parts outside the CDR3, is SQTIHQWPATLVQPVGSPLSLECTVEGTSNPNLYWYRQAAGRGLQLLFYSVGIGQISSEVPQNLSASRPQDRQFILSSKKLLLSDSGFYLCAWNPTGGVEKLFFGSGTQLSVL.

In DNA form, the CDR3 reads TGTGCCAGCAGCCAAGATCCCGGGACCCTAAGGGGAGATACGCAGTATTTT. Its protein is CASSQDPGTLRGDTQYF. The rearrangement uses TRBV4-2 and TRBJ2-3; the D gene could be TRBD1 or TRBD2 (5 bases each). The germline gives CDR1 LGHNA, CDR2 YNFKEQ. CDR3 length equals 17 residues. With 0 bases removed from V and 5 bases from J, the gap between germline ends came to 18 bases.

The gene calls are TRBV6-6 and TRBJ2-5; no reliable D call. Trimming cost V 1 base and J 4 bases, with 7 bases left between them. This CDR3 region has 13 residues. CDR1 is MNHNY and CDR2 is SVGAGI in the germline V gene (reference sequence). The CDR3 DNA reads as TGTGCCAGCAGTTACTTAACCGGAGAGACCCAGTACTTC. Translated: CASSYLTGETQYF.

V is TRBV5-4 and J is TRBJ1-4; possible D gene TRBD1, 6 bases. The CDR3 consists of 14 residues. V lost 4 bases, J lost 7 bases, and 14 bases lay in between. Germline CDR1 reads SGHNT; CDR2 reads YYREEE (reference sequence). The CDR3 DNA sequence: TGTGCCAGCAGCCAAGAGCAGGGGAGTGAAAAACTGTTTTTT. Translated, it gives CASSQEQGSEKLFF.

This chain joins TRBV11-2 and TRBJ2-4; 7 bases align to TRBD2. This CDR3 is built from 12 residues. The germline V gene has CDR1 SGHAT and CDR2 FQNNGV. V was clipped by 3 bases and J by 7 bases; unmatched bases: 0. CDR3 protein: CASSLGGNIQYF. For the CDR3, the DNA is TGTGCCAGCAGCTTGGGGGGGAACATTCAGTACTTC.

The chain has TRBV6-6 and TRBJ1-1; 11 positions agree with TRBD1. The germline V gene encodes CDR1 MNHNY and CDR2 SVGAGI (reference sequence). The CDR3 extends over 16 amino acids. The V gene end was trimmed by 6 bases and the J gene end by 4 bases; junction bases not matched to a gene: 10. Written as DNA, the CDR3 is TGTGCCAGCAGGCACGGACAGGGGGCGAGGGGCACTGAAGCTTTCTTT. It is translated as CASRHGQGARGTEAFF.

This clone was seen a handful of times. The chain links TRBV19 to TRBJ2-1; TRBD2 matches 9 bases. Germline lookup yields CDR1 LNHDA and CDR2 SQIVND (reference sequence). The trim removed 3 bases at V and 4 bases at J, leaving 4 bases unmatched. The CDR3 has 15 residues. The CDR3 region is CASSIRLAGYNEQFF. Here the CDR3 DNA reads TGTGCCAGTAGTATCCGGCTAGCGGGGTACAATGAGCAGTTCTTC.

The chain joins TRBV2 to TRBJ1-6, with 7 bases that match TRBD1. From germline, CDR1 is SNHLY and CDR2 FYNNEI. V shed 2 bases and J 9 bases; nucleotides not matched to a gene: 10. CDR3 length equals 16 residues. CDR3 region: CASSELSIGGGSPLHF. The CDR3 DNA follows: TGTGCCAGCAGTGAACTTAGTATAGGGGGCGGTTCACCCCTCCACTTT.

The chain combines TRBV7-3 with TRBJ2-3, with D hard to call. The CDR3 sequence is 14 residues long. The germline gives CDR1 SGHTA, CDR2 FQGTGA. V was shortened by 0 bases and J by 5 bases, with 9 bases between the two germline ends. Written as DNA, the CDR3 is TGTGCCAGCAGCTTAACGGACGGTGGAGATACGCAGTATTTT. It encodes CASSLTDGGDTQYF.

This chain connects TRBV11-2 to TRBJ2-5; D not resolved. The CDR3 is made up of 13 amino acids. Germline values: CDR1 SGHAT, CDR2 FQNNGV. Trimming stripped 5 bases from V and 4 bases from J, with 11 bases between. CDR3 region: CASSPVLGETQYF. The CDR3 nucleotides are TGTGCCAGCAGCCCAGTCCTTGGAGAGACCCAGTACTTC.

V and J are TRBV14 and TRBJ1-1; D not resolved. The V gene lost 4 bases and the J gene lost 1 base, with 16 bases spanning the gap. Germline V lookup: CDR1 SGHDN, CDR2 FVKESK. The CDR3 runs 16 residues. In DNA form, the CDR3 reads TGTGCCAGCAGCCTCAACATGGGTAAGGGGAACACTGAAGCTTTCTTT. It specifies CASSLNMGKGNTEAFF.

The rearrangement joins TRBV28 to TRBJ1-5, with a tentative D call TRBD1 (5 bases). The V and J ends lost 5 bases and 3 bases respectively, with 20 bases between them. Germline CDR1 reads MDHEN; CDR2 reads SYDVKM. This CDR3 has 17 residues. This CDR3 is CASSDPPSTAYNQPQHF. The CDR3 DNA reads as TGTGCCAGCAGTGACCCCCCCTCGACAGCGTACAATCAGCCCCAGCATTTT. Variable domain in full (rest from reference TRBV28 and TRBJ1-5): DVKVTQSSRYLVKRTGEKVFLECVQDMDHENMFWYRQDPGLGLRLIYFSYDVKMKEKGDIPEGYSVSREKKERFSLILESASTNQTSMYLCASSDPPSTAYNQPQHFGDGTRLSIL.

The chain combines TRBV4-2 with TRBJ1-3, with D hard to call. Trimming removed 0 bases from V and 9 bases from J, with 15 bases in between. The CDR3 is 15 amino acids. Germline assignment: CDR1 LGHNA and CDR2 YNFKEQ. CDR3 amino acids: CASSQDRSNLGTIYF. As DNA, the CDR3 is TGTGCCAGCAGCCAAGATAGGTCGAACTTGGGCACCATATATTTT.

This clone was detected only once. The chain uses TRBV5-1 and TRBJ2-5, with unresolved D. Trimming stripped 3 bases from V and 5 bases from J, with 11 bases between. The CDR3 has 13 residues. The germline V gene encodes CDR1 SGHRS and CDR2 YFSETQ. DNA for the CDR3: TGCGCCAGCAGCTATGGGGTAATCGAGACCCAGTACTTC. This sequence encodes CASSYGVIETQYF.

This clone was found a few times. CDR3 DNA sequence: TGTGCCAGCAGTGAAGCCTTCGTGGAGCTGTTTTTT. The encoded protein is CASSEAFVELFF. This rearrangement joins TRBV2 to TRBJ2-2; D remains unclear. Trimming took off 0 bases at V and 10 bases at J, with 6 bases between the two ends. In germline, CDR1 is SNHLY, CDR2 FYNNEI. This CDR3 region has 12 residues.